This paragraph covers one T cell receptor beta chain sequence. Its antigen is still unknown. Compared with germline, one end of the junction differs, possibly owing to a read error. This CDR3 spans 15 amino acids. Germline V gene sequence: CDR1 MNHNS, CDR2 SASEGT. These data originate in a study of cytomegalovirus exposure and HLA in healthy donors. 60 Vbeta and 13 Jbeta primers were used in PCR. Sequencing was performed with immunoSEQ multiplex PCR; in TCRdb, only in-frame clones are kept and a portion is missing. The listing contains around 190,000 clones. Broader study findings: Serostatus for CMV was the only available immune exposure information. Versus the approximately 720-donor mean, an Asian-associated ancestry cluster reportedly showed fewer N-insertions in a later analysis.

This clonotype originated in a woman in her twenties or thirties in good health and CMV-seropositive. The sample comprised PBMCs. This chain connects TRBV6-1 to TRBJ1-5, with 7 bases fitting TRBD1. Written as DNA, the CDR3 is TGTGCCGGCAGTCAGGGGGGCGATAGCAATCAGCCCCAGCATTTT. Translating it yields CAGSQGGDSNQPQHF.